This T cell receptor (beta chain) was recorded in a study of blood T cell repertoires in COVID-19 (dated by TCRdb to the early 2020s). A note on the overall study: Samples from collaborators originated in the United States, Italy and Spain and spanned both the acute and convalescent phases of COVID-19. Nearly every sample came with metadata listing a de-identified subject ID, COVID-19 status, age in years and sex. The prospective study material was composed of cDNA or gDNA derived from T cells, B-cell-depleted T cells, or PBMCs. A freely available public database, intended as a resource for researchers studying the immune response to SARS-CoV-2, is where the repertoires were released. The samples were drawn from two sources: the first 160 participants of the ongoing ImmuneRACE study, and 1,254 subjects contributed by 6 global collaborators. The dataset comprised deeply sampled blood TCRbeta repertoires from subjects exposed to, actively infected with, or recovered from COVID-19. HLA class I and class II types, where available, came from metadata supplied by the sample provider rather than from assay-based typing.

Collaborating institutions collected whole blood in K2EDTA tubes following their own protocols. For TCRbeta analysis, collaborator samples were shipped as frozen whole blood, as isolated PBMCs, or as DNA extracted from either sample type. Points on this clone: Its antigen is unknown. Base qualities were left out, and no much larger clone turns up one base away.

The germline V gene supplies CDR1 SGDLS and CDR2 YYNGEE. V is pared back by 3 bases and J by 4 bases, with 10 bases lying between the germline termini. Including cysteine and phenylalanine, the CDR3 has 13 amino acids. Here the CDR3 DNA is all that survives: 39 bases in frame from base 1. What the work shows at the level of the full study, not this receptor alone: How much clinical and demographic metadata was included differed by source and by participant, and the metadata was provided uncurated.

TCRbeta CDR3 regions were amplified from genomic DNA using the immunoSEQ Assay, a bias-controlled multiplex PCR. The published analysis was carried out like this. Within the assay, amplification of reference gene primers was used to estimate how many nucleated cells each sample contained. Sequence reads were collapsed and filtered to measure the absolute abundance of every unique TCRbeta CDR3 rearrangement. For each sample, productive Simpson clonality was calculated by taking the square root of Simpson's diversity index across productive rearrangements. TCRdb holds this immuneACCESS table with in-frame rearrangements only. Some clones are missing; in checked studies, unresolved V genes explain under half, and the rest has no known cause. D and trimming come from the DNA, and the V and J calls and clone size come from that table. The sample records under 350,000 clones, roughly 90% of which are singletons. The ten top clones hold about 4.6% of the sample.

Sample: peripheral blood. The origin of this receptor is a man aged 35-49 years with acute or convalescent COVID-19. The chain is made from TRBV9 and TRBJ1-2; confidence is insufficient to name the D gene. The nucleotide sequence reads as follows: TGTGCCAGCAGCGAAGCCGGGGTCTATGGCTACACCTTC. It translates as CASSEAGVYGYTF.